Presented here are 23 T cell receptor beta chains from one specimen sequenced in a study of graft-versus-host responses after intestinal transplantation. TCRdb's table, derived via immunoSEQ multiplex PCR, lists solely in-frame clones and lacks some. The sample comprises over 14,000 clones, over 85% of which are singletons, and 0.55% to 0.85% rests with the top ten. Sequencing used PBMCs, obtained 9 days after transplant. These TCRs come from a human patient who received an intestinal transplant, so some T cells may come from the graft donor.

This chain links TRBV6-5 with TRBJ2-7; 8 positions match TRBD1. CDR1 is MNHEY, CDR2 SVGAGI, per germline. The CDR3 contains 15 residues. Trimming at V came to 7 bases and at J to 3 bases, leaving 11 bases not matched to a gene. The CDR3 loop is CASTYSRQGRYEQYF. The DNA for the CDR3 is TGTGCCAGCACCTACTCCCGACAGGGGCGCTACGAGCAGTACTTC.

The chain couples TRBV7-2 to TRBJ2-1; D remains unclear. CDR1 and CDR2 from the germline V gene are SGHTA and FQGNSA. The length of the CDR3 is 12 residues. The V and J ends lost 5 bases and 5 bases respectively, with 7 bases between them. CDR3 DNA sequence: TGTGCCAGCAGCAGCCTTAACAATGAGCAGTTCTTC. This codes for CASSSLNNEQFF. The full variable domain, its missing parts supplied by reference TRBV7-2 and TRBJ2-1, is GAGVSQSPSNKVTEKGKDVELRCDPISGHTALYWYRQSLGQGLEFLIYFQGNSAPDKSGLPSDRFSAERTGGSVSTLTIQRTQQEDSAVYLCASSSLNNEQFFGPGTRLTVL.

As DNA, the CDR3 is TGTGCCAGCAGCCTTATGAATGGACAGGGGAAGGTCACCGGGGAGCTGTTTTTT. Amino acid sequence: CASSLMNGQGKVTGELFF. The rearrangement links TRBV7-9 to TRBJ2-2, with 9 nucleotides matching TRBD1. Germline CDR1 reads SEHNR; CDR2 reads FQNEAQ (reference sequence). Losses at the gene ends were 5 bases for V and 4 bases for J; bases not matched to a gene: 14. The CDR3 contains 18 residues.

The chain has TRBV7-2 and TRBJ1-3; 7 bases match TRBD1. The J segment lost 0 bases and the V segment lost 6 bases, leaving 5 bases of the junction unmatched. This CDR3 comprises 15 residues. Per germline, CDR1 SGHTA and CDR2 FQGNSA. CDR3 sequence (DNA): TGTGCCAGCAGTTTGGGACAGTTCTCTGGAAACACCATATATTTT. Amino acid sequence: CASSLGQFSGNTIYF.

The rearrangement uses TRBV4-1 and TRBJ2-1, with 10 nucleotides matching TRBD2. Trimming at V came to 3 bases and at J to 1 base, leaving 6 bases not matched to a gene. This CDR3 is 17 amino acids long. Germline assignment: CDR1 MGHRA and CDR2 YSYEKL. DNA for the CDR3: TGCGCCAGCAGCCACCCCGCTAGCGGGGGTTCCTACAATGAGCAGTTCTTC. This gives the protein CASSHPASGGSYNEQFF.

The J gene is TRBJ2-3, the V gene TRBV5-4, with TRBD2 identical over 9 bases. There are 15 residues in the CDR3. Losses at the gene ends were 0 bases for V and 6 bases for J; bases not matched to a gene: 5. Germline loops: CDR1 SGHNT, CDR2 YYREEE (reference sequence). The CDR3 DNA is TGTGCCAGCAGCTTGGAAGCTAGCGGGACGGATACGCAGTATTTT. Translated: CASSLEASGTDTQYF.

The chain is built from TRBV27 and TRBJ1-4; D gene unclear. V was pared by 4 bases and J by 0 bases, with 9 bases between. This CDR3 contains 15 residues. CDR1 is MNHEY and CDR2 is SMNVEV in the germline V gene (reference sequence). This chain's CDR3 is CASSWAGSTNEKLFF. The CDR3 DNA reads TGTGCCAGCAGTTGGGCGGGGTCAACTAATGAAAAACTGTTTTTT.

The chain employs TRBV11-3 and TRBJ2-3, with 8 bases fitting TRBD2. The J segment lost 7 bases and the V segment lost 5 bases, leaving 14 bases of the junction unmatched. The CDR3 has 16 amino acids. CDR1 SGHNT and CDR2 YENEEA come from the germline V gene. The CDR3 nucleotides read TGTGCCAGCAGCGCAGCCCATAGCGGGGCTTGGAATACGCAGTATTTT. This gives the protein CASSAAHSGAWNTQYF.

The CDR3 loop is CAGGPGDEQFF. CDR3 bases: TGTGCCGGGGGACCTGGCGATGAGCAGTTCTTC. The rearrangement uses TRBV7-9 and TRBJ2-1; the D gene could be TRBD1 or TRBD2 (5 bases each). Trimming left V 11 bases short and J 8 bases short, with 13 bases between. CDR1 is SEHNR, CDR2 FQNEAQ, per germline (reference sequence). The CDR3 loop spans 11 amino acids.

J is TRBJ2-1 and V is TRBV11-2; 8 bases are a match to TRBD2. V gave up 8 bases and J gave up 7 bases; unmatched junction bases: 10. From germline, CDR1 is SGHAT and CDR2 FQNNGV. The CDR3 totals 14 residues. The CDR3 here is CASGSGTRGNEQFF. DNA for the CDR3: TGTGCCAGCGGGTCCGGGACTAGGGGGAATGAGCAGTTCTTC.

The CDR3 bases are TGTGCCAGCAGATCCGGGACTAGCGGCTACGAGCAGTACTTC. Translating it yields CASRSGTSGYEQYF. V gene TRBV27 combines with J gene TRBJ2-7, with TRBD2 matching over 11 bases. Germline CDR1 is MNHEY and CDR2 is SMNVEV (reference sequence). With 6 bases clipped from V and 3 bases from J, the junction kept 4 bases outside the gene matches. The CDR3 runs to 14 residues.

The V call is TRBV6-6, the J call TRBJ1-2; TRBD1 agrees at 8 bases. Germline V gene data show CDR1 as MNHNY and CDR2 as SVGAGI (reference sequence). V dropped 8 bases and J dropped 8; count of bases not matched to a gene: 10. This CDR3 has 13 residues. The CDR3 loop is CASLYAGGEGYTF. In DNA, the CDR3 is TGTGCCAGCCTCTACGCAGGGGGCGAGGGCTACACCTTC.

The chain carries TRBV5-4 and TRBJ2-1, with D tentatively TRBD2 (5 bases). Trimming left V 1 base short and J 9 bases short, with 8 bases between. There are 12 residues in the CDR3. Germline V CDR1 and CDR2: SGHNT, YYREEE (reference sequence). The CDR3 sequence: CASSLLGSEQFF. The CDR3 DNA reads TGTGCCAGCAGCTTGCTAGGGAGTGAGCAGTTCTTC.

This chain links TRBV19 with TRBJ2-1; 9 bases align to TRBD2. Germline CDR1 reads LNHDA; CDR2 reads SQIVND (reference sequence). J lost 3 bases, V lost 6 bases, and 6 bases had no gene match. This CDR3 comprises 15 residues. In nucleotides, the CDR3 is TGTGCCAGTAGGAGCATTAGCGGGGGCTACAATGAGCAGTTCTTC. This translates into CASRSISGGYNEQFF.

The chain recombines TRBV27 with TRBJ1-5; 8 nucleotides align to TRBD1. The CDR3 length is 13 residues. The V gene end was trimmed by 6 bases and the J gene end by 6 bases; junction bases not matched to a gene: 4. From germline, CDR1 is MNHEY and CDR2 SMNVEV (reference sequence). CDR3 in amino acids: CASSLDRVQPQHF. As DNA, the CDR3 is TGTGCCAGCAGCCTGGACAGGGTTCAGCCCCAGCATTTT.

This chain uses TRBV2 with TRBJ2-1; 14 bases fit TRBD2. Germline V gene data show CDR1 as SNHLY and CDR2 as FYNNEI. The CDR3 runs to 15 residues. Trimming at V came to 6 bases and at J to 2 bases, leaving 0 bases not matched to a gene. Here the CDR3 DNA reads TGTGCCAGCAGGGGACTAGCGGGAGCCTACAATGAGCAGTTCTTC. Protein: CASRGLAGAYNEQFF. Drawing the rest from reference TRBV2 and TRBJ2-1, the complete variable domain is EPEVTQTPSHQVTQMGQEVILRCVPISNHLYFYWYRQILGQKVEFLVSFYNNEISEKSEIFDDQFSVERPDGSNFTLKIRSTKLEDSAMYFCASRGLAGAYNEQFFGPGTRLTVL.

The count of this clone is one. The V call is TRBV27, the J call TRBJ1-5; the D gene is possibly TRBD1 (5 bases). V was pared by 3 bases and J by 2 bases, with 32 bases between. The CDR3 runs 22 residues. Germline-derived CDR1 and CDR2 are MNHEY and SMNVEV (reference sequence). In DNA form, the CDR3 reads TGTGCCAGCAGTTTTTTGCGGGTGGCGGGTGGGTTGGGGGTATCGGGCAATCAGCCCCAGCATTTT. This sequence encodes CASSFLRVAGGLGVSGNQPQHF.

This clone was seen just once. The V call is TRBV5-4, the J call TRBJ2-7; TRBD2 matches 8 bases. Trimming took 3 bases from V and 2 from J; bases not matched to a gene: 4. CDR3 length equals 14 residues. CDR1 and CDR2 (germline): SGHNT, YYREEE (reference sequence). This CDR3 is CASSYGLAPYEQYF. CDR3 in DNA: TGTGCCAGCAGCTATGGACTAGCCCCCTACGAGCAGTACTTC.

The chain links TRBV27 to TRBJ1-2; D possibly corresponds to TRBD1 (5 bases). V was clipped by 3 bases and J by 5 bases, with 13 bases between them. This CDR3 has 14 residues. In germline, CDR1 is MNHEY, CDR2 SMNVEV (reference sequence). DNA for the CDR3: TGTGCCAGCAGTTTGGGACTGCCGGGATATGGCTACACCTTC. Translating it yields CASSLGLPGYGYTF.

The table lists this clone with a count of one. The V and J genes are TRBV2 and TRBJ1-5, with D perhaps matching TRBD1 (5 bases). Trimming removed 5 bases at V and 2 bases at J, with 10 bases between. Germline assignment: CDR1 SNHLY and CDR2 FYNNEI. The CDR3 runs 14 residues. The CDR3 sequence is CASSPRAGNQPQHF. CDR3 in DNA: TGTGCCAGCAGTCCCAGGGCGGGCAATCAGCCCCAGCATTTT.

The chain carries TRBV27 and TRBJ2-1; 11 positions agree with TRBD1. This CDR3 spans 13 amino acids. V shed 6 bases, J shed 10 bases, and the junction held 5 bases outside the gene matches. CDR1 is MNHEY and CDR2 is SMNVEV in the germline V gene (reference sequence). The CDR3 region is CASSPGQGDEQFF. In nucleotides, the CDR3 is TGTGCCAGCAGCCCGGGACAGGGGGACGAGCAGTTCTTC.

The chain is built from TRBV2 and TRBJ2-1; D is ambiguous. CDR1 is SNHLY and CDR2 is FYNNEI in the germline V gene. The CDR3 contains 11 residues. V lost 5 bases and J lost 5, with 4 bases in between. For the CDR3, the DNA is TGTGCCAGCAGTTTTCACAATGAGCAGTTCTTC. This sequence encodes CASSFHNEQFF.

The chain recombines TRBV9 with TRBJ2-5; 10 positions agree with TRBD2. J gave up 4 bases and V 2 bases, and 11 bases lay outside the gene matches. CDR1 is SGDLS and CDR2 is YYNGEE in the germline V gene. The CDR3 contains 17 residues. Written as DNA, the CDR3 is TGTGCCAGCAGCGTGGGGAGCGGGAGGGCCGATCGAGAGACCCAGTACTTC. Translated, it gives CASSVGSGRADRETQYF.